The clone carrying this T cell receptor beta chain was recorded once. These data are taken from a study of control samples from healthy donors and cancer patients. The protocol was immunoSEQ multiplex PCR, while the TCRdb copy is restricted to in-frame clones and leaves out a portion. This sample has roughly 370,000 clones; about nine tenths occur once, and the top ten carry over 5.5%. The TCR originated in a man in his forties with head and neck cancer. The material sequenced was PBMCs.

CDR3 DNA sequence: TGTGCCCACCGGCAGGCCTCTGGAAACACCATATATTTT. It codes for CAHRQASGNTIYF. The rearrangement links TRBV6-5 to TRBJ1-3; D is uncertain. The CDR3 extends over 13 amino acids. Germline CDR1 and CDR2: MNHEY and SVGAGI. V was trimmed by 11 bases and J by 0 bases, leaving 11 bases between them.